This TCR beta chain was captured in a study of T cell clonotyping in hematopoietic cell transplantation. Samples: about 28 days before transplant, then days 30, 100 and 180 after. Germline CDR1 and CDR2: SGHNT and YENEEA. This CDR3 contains 13 residues. Deletions cut 8 bases from V and 5 bases from J, with 15 bases between. Concerning this clone: The antigen is not known.

Study observations and caveats: Higher Inverse Simpson Index values in graft donor and pretransplant recipient predicted broader posttransplant TCR diversity.

Profiling relied on immunoSEQ multiplex PCR, and the TCRdb table lists in-frame clones only, not all of them. The sample carries roughly 29,000 clones, roughly nine tenths recorded once. The source is a female patient between 50 and 60 years old who had an allogeneic stem cell transplant from a related donor, so the T cells may come from the graft donor. Some clones in this sample may be carry-over from other donors' samples. This specimen was PBMCs, taken 100 days after allogeneic stem cell transplant. The V call is TRBV11-3, the J call TRBJ2-5; D possibly corresponds to TRBD2 (6 bases). CDR3 in DNA: TGTGCCAGCCCGGGACTTAGGCCGGAGACCCAGTACTTC. Translation gives CASPGLRPETQYF.